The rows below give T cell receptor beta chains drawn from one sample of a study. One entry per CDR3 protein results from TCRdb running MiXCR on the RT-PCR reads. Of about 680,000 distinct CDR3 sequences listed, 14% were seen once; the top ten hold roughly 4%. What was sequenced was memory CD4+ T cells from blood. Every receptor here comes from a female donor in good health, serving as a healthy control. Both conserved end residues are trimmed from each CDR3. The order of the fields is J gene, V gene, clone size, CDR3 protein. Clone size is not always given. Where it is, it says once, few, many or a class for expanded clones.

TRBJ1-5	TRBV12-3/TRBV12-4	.	ASSLDQGNQPQH
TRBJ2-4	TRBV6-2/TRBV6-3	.	ASQVRRGAKNIQY
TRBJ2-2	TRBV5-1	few	ASRADRFETGELF
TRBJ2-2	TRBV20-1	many	SARPRRGHAGGELF
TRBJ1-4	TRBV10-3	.	AISPSGEKLF
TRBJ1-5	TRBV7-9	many	ASSSGADQPQH
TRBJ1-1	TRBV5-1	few	ASSSGQEAF
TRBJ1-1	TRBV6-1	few	AIGRGWSEAF
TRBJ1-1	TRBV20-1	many	SAAWNTEAF
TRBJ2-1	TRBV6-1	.	ASSQEGFYNEQF
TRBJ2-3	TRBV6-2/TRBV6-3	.	ASRASGSRTDTQY
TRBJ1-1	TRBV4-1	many	ASSLGSLSNTEAF
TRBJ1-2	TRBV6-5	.	ASRKASRAYGYT
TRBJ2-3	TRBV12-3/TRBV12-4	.	ASSLRLLRDTQY
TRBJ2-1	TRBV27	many	ASRGSTKNEQF
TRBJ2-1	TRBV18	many	ASSDRVSEF
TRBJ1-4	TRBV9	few	ASSVQGVGEKLF
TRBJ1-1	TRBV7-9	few	ASSPESGLINTEAF
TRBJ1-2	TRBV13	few	ASSSKVAGGGYGYT
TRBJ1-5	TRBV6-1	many	ASSIQQGPYQPQH
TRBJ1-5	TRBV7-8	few	ASSSTGLLANQPQH
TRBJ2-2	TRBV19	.	ASSIQGGAGELF
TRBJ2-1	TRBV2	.	ASRGDRGAYNEQF
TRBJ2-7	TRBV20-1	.	SARSTGGLTEQY
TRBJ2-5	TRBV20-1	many	SARPSGETQY
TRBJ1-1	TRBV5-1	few	ASSTQPTGRGMNTEAF
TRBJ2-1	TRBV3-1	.	ASSTTSGGLSYNEQF
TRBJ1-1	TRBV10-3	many	AISFDRGEAF
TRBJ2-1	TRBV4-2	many	ASSQGGLAGSYNEQF
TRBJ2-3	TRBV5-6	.	ASSRGQGHTDTQY